This T cell receptor beta chain emerged from a study of blood T cell repertoires in COVID-19. The authors' processing: Estimation of nucleated cell counts was performed using reference gene primer amplification. Produced via immunoSEQ multiplex PCR; TCRdb's table is partial and in-frame only. That table furnishes V, J and clone size, whereas the DNA furnished D and trimming. The table includes approximately 250,000 clones, over 80% detected once. Only a few counts were recorded for this clone. The receptor was isolated from a man in his fifties or sixties who had recovered from COVID-19. Sample: peripheral blood.

The CDR3 sequence: CASSFAGLPGGELFF. Written as DNA, the CDR3 is TGTGCCAGCAGTTTTGCGGGACTCCCTGGTGGGGAGCTGTTTTTT. The chain links TRBV27 to TRBJ2-2, with a possible D match to TRBD2 (6 bases). Trimming stripped 3 bases from V and 8 bases from J, with 16 bases between. The CDR3 consists of 15 residues. Looked up from germline, CDR1 is MNHEY and CDR2 is SMNVEV (reference sequence).